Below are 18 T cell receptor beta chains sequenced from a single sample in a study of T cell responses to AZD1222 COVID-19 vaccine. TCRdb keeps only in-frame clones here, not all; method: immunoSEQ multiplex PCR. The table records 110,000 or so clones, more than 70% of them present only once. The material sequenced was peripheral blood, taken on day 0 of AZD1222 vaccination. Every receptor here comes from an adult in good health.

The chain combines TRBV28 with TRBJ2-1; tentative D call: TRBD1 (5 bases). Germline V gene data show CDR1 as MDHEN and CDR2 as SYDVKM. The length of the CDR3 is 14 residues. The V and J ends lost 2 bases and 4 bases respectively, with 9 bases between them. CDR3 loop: CASSLRRQYNEQFF. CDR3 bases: TGTGCCAGCAGTTTAAGGCGACAGTACAATGAGCAGTTCTTC.

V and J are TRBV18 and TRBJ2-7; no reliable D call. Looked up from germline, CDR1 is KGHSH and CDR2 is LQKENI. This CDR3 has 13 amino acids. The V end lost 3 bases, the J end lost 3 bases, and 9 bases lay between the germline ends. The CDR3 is CASSPYGYYEQYF. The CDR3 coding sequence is TGTGCCAGCTCACCTTATGGTTACTACGAGCAGTACTTC.

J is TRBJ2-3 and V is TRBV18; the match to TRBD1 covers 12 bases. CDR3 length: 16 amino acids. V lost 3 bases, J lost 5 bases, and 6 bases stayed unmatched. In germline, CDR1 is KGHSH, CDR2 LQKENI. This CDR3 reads CASSPPGTGGRDTQYF. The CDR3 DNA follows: TGTGCCAGCTCACCCCCCGGGACAGGGGGCCGAGATACGCAGTATTTT.

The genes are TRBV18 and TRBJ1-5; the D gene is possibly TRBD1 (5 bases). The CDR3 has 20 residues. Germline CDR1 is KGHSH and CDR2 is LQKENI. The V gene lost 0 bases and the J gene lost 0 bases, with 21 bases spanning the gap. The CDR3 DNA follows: TGTGCCAGCTCACCACCGGAGGGACCGGAGCTTATGAATAGCAATCAGCCCCAGCATTTT. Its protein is CASSPPEGPELMNSNQPQHF.

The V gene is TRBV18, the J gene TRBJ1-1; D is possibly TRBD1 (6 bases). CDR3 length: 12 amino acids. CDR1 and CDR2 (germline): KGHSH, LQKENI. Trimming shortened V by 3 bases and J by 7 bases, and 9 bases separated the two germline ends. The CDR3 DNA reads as TGTGCCAGCTCACCCGGGACACATGAAGCTTTCTTT. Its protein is CASSPGTHEAFF.

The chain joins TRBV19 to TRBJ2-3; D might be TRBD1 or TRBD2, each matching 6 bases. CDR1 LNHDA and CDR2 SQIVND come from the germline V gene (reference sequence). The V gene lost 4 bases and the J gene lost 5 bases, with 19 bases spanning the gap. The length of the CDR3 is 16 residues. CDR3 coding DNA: TGTGCCAGTAGTAAGGGAGGCGCAGGGGCTCAAGATACGCAGTATTTT. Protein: CASSKGGAGAQDTQYF.

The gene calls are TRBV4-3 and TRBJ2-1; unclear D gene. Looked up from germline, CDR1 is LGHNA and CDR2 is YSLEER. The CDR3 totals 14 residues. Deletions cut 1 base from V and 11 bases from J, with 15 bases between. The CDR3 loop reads CASSQVAPLGKQFF. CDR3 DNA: TGCGCCAGCAGCCAAGTAGCCCCGCTCGGTAAGCAGTTCTTC.

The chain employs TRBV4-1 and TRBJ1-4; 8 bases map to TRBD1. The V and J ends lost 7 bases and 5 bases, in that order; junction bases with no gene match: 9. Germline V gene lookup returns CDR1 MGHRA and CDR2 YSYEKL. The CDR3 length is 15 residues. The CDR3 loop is CASTPTGTGNEKLFF. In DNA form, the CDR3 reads TGCGCCAGCACCCCCACCGGGACAGGAAATGAAAAACTGTTTTTT.

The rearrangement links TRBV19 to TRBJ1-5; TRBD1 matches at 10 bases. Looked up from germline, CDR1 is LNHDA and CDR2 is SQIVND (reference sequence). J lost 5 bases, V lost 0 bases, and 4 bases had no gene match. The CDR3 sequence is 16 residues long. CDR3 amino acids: CASSIDDRGQDQPQHF. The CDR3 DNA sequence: TGTGCCAGTAGTATAGATGACAGGGGGCAGGATCAGCCCCAGCATTTT.

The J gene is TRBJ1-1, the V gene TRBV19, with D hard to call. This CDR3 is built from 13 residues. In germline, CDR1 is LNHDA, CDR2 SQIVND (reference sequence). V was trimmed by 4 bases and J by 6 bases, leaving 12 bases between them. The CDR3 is CASSNMLGPEAFF. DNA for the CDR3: TGTGCCAGTAGTAACATGCTCGGGCCTGAAGCTTTCTTT.

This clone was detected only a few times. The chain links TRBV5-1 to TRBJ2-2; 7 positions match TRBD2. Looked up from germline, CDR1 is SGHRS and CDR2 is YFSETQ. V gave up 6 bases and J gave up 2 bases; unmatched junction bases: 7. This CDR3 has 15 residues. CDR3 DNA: TGCGCCAGCAACGAAGCGGGATCAAACACCGGGGAGCTGTTTTTT. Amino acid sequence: CASNEAGSNTGELFF.

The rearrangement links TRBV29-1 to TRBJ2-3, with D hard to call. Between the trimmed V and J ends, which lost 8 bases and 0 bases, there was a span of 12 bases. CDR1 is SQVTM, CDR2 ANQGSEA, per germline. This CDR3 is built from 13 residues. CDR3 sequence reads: CSFDGPSTDTQYF. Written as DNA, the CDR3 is TGCAGCTTCGACGGGCCCAGCACAGATACGCAGTATTTT.

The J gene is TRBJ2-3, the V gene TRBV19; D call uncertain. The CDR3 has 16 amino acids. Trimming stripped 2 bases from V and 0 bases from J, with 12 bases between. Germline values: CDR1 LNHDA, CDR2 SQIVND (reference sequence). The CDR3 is CASSIFGSTSTDTQYF. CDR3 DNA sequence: TGTGCCAGTAGTATATTTGGGTCGACTAGCACAGATACGCAGTATTTT.

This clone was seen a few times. DNA of the CDR3: TGTGCCAGCAGCCAGACCGGGACTGCGAACACCGGGGAGCTGTTTTTT. Its protein product is CASSQTGTANTGELFF. The rearrangement links TRBV7-9 to TRBJ2-2; tentative D call: TRBD2 (6 bases). Germline V lookup: CDR1 SEHNR, CDR2 FQNEAQ (reference sequence). The CDR3 totals 16 residues. Trimming took off 5 bases at V and 0 bases at J, with 13 bases between the two ends.

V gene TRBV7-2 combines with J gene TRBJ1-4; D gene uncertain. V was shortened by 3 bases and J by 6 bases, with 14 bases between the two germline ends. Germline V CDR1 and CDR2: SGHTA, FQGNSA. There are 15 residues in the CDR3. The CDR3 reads CASSLNPDLYEKLFF. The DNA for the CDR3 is TGTGCCAGCAGCTTGAATCCGGACCTCTATGAAAAACTGTTTTTT.

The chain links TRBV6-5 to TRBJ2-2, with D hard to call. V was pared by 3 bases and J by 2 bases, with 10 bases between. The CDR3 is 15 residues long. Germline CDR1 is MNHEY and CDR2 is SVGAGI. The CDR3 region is CASSYSGINTGELFF. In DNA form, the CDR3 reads TGTGCCAGCAGTTATAGTGGGATAAACACCGGGGAGCTGTTTTTT.

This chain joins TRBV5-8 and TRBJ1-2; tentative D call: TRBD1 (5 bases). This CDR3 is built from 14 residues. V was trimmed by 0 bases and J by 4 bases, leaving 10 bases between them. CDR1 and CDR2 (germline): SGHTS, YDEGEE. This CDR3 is CASSLVAGFYGYTF. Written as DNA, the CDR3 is TGTGCCAGCAGCTTGGTGGCAGGGTTCTATGGCTACACCTTC.

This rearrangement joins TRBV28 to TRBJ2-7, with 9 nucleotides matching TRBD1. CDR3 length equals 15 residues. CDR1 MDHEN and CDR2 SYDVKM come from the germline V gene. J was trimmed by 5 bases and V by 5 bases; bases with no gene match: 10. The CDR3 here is CASSGPGQGSHEQYF. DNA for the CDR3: TGTGCCAGCAGTGGCCCGGGACAGGGTTCCCACGAGCAGTACTTC.